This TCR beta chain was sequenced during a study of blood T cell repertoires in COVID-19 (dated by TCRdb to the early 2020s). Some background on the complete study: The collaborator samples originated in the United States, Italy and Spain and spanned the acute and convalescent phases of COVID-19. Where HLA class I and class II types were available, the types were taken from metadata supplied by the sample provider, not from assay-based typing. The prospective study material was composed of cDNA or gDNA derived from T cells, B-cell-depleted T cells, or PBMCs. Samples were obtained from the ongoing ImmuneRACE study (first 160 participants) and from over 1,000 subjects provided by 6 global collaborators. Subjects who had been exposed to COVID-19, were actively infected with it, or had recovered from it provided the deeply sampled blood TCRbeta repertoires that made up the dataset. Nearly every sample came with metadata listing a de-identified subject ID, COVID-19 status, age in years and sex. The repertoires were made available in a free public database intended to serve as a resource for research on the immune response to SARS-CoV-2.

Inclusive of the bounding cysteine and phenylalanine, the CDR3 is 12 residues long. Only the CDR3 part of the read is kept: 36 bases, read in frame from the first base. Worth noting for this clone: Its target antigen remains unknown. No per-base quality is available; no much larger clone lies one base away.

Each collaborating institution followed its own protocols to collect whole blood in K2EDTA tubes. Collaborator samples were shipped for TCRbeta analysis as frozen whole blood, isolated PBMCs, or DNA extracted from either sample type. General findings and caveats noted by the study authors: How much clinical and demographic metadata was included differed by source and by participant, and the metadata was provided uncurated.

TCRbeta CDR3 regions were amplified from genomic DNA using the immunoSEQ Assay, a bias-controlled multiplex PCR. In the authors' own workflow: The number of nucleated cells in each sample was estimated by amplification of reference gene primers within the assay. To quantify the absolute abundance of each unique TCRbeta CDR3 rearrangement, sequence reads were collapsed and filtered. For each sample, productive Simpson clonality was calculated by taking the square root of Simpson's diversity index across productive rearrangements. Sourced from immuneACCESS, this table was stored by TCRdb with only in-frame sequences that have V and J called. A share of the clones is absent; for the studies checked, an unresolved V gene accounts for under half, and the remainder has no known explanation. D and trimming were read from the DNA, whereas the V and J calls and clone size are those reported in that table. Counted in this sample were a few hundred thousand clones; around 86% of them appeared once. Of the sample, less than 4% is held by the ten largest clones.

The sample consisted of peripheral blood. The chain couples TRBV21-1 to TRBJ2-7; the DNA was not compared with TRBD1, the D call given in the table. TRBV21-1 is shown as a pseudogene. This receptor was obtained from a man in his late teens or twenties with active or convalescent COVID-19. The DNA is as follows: TGTGCCAAGGCAGCAGGTGGATACGAGCAGTACTTC. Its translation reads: CAKAAGGYEQYF.